The sequence of this TCR beta chain was determined in a study of blood T cell repertoires in COVID-19. Produced via immunoSEQ multiplex PCR; TCRdb's table is partial and in-frame only. The table lists 200,000 to 250,000 clones, roughly 88% of them singletons. There are 16 residues in the CDR3. In germline, CDR1 is MDHEN, CDR2 SYDVKM. With 3 bases removed from V and 2 bases from J, the gap between germline ends came to 17 bases. The TCR was taken from a man aged 50 to 60 with active or convalescent COVID-19. This chain connects TRBV28 to TRBJ2-7, with D possibly being TRBD1 (6 bases). The sample was peripheral blood. In DNA form, the CDR3 reads TGTGCCAGCAGTTTCACTCTTCGCGGACAGACCTACGAGCAGTACTTC. Residues: CASSFTLRGQTYEQYF.